This entry is about one T cell receptor beta chain. Antigen: not known. Naive, central memory, regulatory and stem cell-like memory cells within the CD4+ compartment were sorted using CD45RO/CCR7/CD25/CD127/CD95/CD27. These data belong to a study of beta chain features in type 1 diabetes. The study's findings and limits: Type 1 diabetes patients had moderately but significantly shorter TCRB CDR3s in all four CD4+ subsets.

The CDR3 contains 15 residues. CDR1 and CDR2 (germline): MNHEY, SVGAGI. V was clipped by 6 bases and J by 0 bases, with 9 bases between them. Reverse transcription of all isolated RNA meant that expressed TCRB transcripts were sequenced. TCRdb keeps only in-frame clones here, not all; method: immunoSEQ multiplex PCR. There are 500,000 to 800,000 clones in the sample; over 10% occur only once, and more than 0.1% lies in the top ten. This clonotype originated in a man younger than 40 with type 1 diabetes. The chain links TRBV6-5 to TRBJ2-6; possibly TRBD2 for D (6 bases). What was sequenced was naive CD4+ T cells from blood. CDR3 amino acids: CASRPRGSGANVLTF. CDR3 nucleotide sequence: TGTGCCAGCAGGCCGCGGGGCTCTGGGGCCAACGTCCTGACTTTC.